This section outlines one T cell receptor (beta chain) sequence together with its context. No antigen is known for it. Germline DNA was also extracted, with blood RNA taken from unsorted whole blood. The study enrolled treatment-naive patients with chronic HBV infection. In germline, CDR1 is MDHEN, CDR2 SYDVKM. The CDR3 is 17 amino acids. V lost 5 bases, J lost 7 bases, and 12 bases stayed unmatched. The investigators made TCR beta cDNA from 400 to 550 ng total RNA, using a constant-region primer. Libraries for TCR beta were built through three nested multiplex PCR rounds, which together made up a slightly modified ARM-PCR procedure. TRBV1-TRBV30 forward primers paired with a C-beta reverse primer drove the first two PCR rounds, roughly 10 cycles each. From the multiplex PCR reads, TCRdb called clonotypes with MiXCR, one entry per CDR3 protein. This sample carries around 210,000 distinct CDR3 sequences, 65% of them seen once, and the ten largest clones take roughly 6.8%.

This entry is derived from a study of tumor-infiltrating lymphocytes in primary liver carcinoma. Overall study context: Men as well as women, aged 30 to 69 years, made up the patients.

Study-wide points: The study found tumor-adjacent and tumor-blood pairs overlapped less than tumor region pairs.

Input material: peripheral blood. The sequence derives from a woman aged 60 to 75 with primary liver carcinoma and hepatitis B virus infection. The chain links TRBV28 to TRBJ2-1, with 12 bases fitting TRBD1. The CDR3 region has the DNA TGTGCCAGCAGTCCGACCCTCCGGGACAGGGGGCGGAATGAGCAGTTCTTC. Translated, it gives CASSPTLRDRGRNEQFF.